The 30 T cell receptor beta chains presented below share a single source sample, sequenced in a study of Ad26.COV2.S vaccination and SARS-CoV-2 variants. Treatment given: over 15 received Ad26.COV2.S at low or high dose, single or two shots; several received placebo; per-sample allocation not given. Following the first vaccine or placebo injection, samples were taken on day 63. Profiling relied on immunoSEQ multiplex PCR, and the TCRdb table lists in-frame clones only, not all of them. The sample yields roughly 330,000 clones, roughly 90% seen once. Sequencing was performed on peripheral blood, taken in a trial of Ad26.COV2.S vaccine versus placebo. The receptors here all came from a person between 18 and 65 years old who received the Ad26.COV2.S COVID-19 vaccine or a placebo.

The chain is built from TRBV27 and TRBJ1-2; no firm D call. The CDR3 loop spans 15 amino acids. CDR1 is MNHEY and CDR2 is SMNVEV in the germline V gene (reference sequence). The germline V and J ends were trimmed by 3 bases and 7 bases, with 18 bases remaining between them. CDR3 nucleotides: TGTGCCAGCAGTTTGACCTGGTCCCCATTTGCTGGCTACACCTTC. It encodes CASSLTWSPFAGYTF.

The J gene is TRBJ1-2, the V gene TRBV10-2; D is perhaps TRBD1 (5 bases). Per germline, CDR1 WSHSY and CDR2 SAAADI. The CDR3 runs to 12 residues. The V end was cut by 3 bases, the J end by 7 bases, with 9 bases between. The CDR3 DNA reads as TGCGCCAGCAGTGACCAGGGTTCTGGCTACACCTTC. This sequence encodes CASSDQGSGYTF.

The rearrangement uses TRBV6-2 or TRBV6-3 and TRBJ2-5; 11 bases line up with TRBD2. CDR3 length: 17 amino acids. With 2 bases clipped from V and 5 bases from J, the junction kept 10 bases outside the gene matches. CDR1 and CDR2 (germline): MNHEY, SVGEGT. This CDR3 reads CASSYDSGSGGAETQYF. The DNA for the CDR3 is TGTGCCAGCAGTTACGATAGCGGTAGCGGGGGGGCGGAGACCCAGTACTTC.

CDR3 in DNA: TGTGCCAGCAGTTACCGCGACCCTCTAGACGTTTACTTC. Protein product: CASSYRDPLDVYF. V gene TRBV6-2 or TRBV6-3 combines with J gene TRBJ2-7; D is undetermined. Per the germline V gene, CDR1 is MNHEY and CDR2 is SVGEGT. There are 13 residues in the CDR3. The germline V and J ends were trimmed by 2 bases and 13 bases, with 18 bases remaining between them.

The rearrangement joins TRBV2 to TRBJ2-2, with a weak D call TRBD1 (5 bases). Trimming took off 7 bases at V and 1 base at J, with 10 bases between the two ends. Germline assignment: CDR1 SNHLY and CDR2 FYNNEI. This CDR3 has 14 residues. Here the CDR3 reads CASTGRENTGELFF. As DNA, the CDR3 is TGTGCCAGCACCGGCAGGGAGAACACCGGGGAGCTGTTTTTT.

V gene TRBV4-1 combines with J gene TRBJ2-2, with a possible D match to TRBD2 (6 bases). CDR1 is MGHRA, CDR2 YSYEKL, per germline. The CDR3 consists of 16 residues. V was cut by 0 bases and J by 6 bases, with 14 bases left in between. The CDR3 coding sequence is TGCGCCAGCAGCCAAGATTCGGGCGGAGGGGCCGGGGAGCTGTTTTTT. This gives the protein CASSQDSGGGAGELFF.

The V gene is TRBV2, the J gene TRBJ1-1; 8 nucleotides align to TRBD1. The CDR3 contains 17 residues. Germline-derived CDR1 and CDR2 are SNHLY and FYNNEI. Germline trimming cut 6 bases from V and 0 bases from J; bases unmatched to any gene: 12. CDR3 DNA: TGTGCCAGCAGCAAATTATCCGCAGGGGGCTTGAACACTGAAGCTTTCTTT. Translating gives CASSKLSAGGLNTEAFF.

The J gene is TRBJ2-1, the V gene TRBV4-1; 7 bases are a match to TRBD1. Germline values: CDR1 MGHRA, CDR2 YSYEKL. The J segment lost 2 bases and the V segment lost 1 base, leaving 5 bases of the junction unmatched. The CDR3 sequence is 16 residues long. For the CDR3, the DNA is TGCGCCAGCAGCCAAGGACAGGGAAAGACCTACAATGAGCAGTTCTTC. Protein: CASSQGQGKTYNEQFF.

For the CDR3, the DNA is TGTGCCAGCTCACCTGACAGGGGGTCTAGTGAAGCTTTCTTT. Its translation is CASSPDRGSSEAFF. The chain has TRBV18 and TRBJ1-1; 9 bases are a match to TRBD1. The CDR3 spans 14 residues. Trimming cost V 3 bases and J 7 bases; bases outside gene matches: 6. Germline V lookup: CDR1 KGHSH, CDR2 LQKENI.

The chain's CDR3 is CASRTSGGANTGELFF. In DNA, the CDR3 is TGTGCCAGCCGGACTAGCGGGGGCGCGAACACCGGGGAGCTGTTTTTT. The rearrangement joins TRBV7-2 to TRBJ2-2; TRBD2 matches at 13 bases. Germline V CDR1 and CDR2: SGHTA, FQGNSA. The junction had 3 bases not matched to a gene; V was cut back by 8 bases and J by 0 bases. The CDR3 covers 16 residues.

The chain has TRBV5-5 and TRBJ1-1, with D unclear. This CDR3 contains 14 residues. Trimming took 4 bases from V and 4 from J, leaving 14 bases between them. Germline V gene sequence: CDR1 SGHKS, CDR2 YYEKEE (reference sequence). DNA of the CDR3: TGTGCCAGCAGCGCCGGAAAATTTGGCACTGAAGCTTTCTTT. It specifies CASSAGKFGTEAFF.

This chain connects TRBV7-8 to TRBJ2-2; D uncertain. Deletions cut 4 bases from V and 4 bases from J, with 13 bases between. This CDR3 spans 15 amino acids. Germline V gene sequence: CDR1 SGHVS, CDR2 FQNEAQ. The CDR3 coding sequence is TGTGCCAGCAGCTCAGGACCCGGCGGCACCGGGGAGCTGTTTTTT. Translation: CASSSGPGGTGELFF.

V is TRBV4-3 and J is TRBJ1-2; no firm D call. Trimming pared 8 bases from V and 8 bases from J, leaving 21 bases between. Germline CDR1 is LGHNA and CDR2 is YSLEER. The length of the CDR3 is 14 residues. This chain's CDR3 is CASGRAGTLSGYTF. DNA for the CDR3: TGCGCCAGCGGCCGAGCAGGAACCCTATCCGGCTACACCTTC.

V and J are TRBV6-4 and TRBJ2-3; D is ambiguous. The V gene's germline CDR1 is MRHNA and CDR2 SNTAGT. Trimming pared 1 base from V and 1 base from J, leaving 3 bases between. The CDR3 sequence is 13 residues long. The DNA for the CDR3 is TGTGCCAGCAGTGACTTAGGCACAGATACGCAGTATTTT. It yields the protein CASSDLGTDTQYF.

The chain has TRBV6-1 and TRBJ1-5, with a weak D call TRBD1 (5 bases). Per the germline V gene, CDR1 is MNHNS and CDR2 is SASEGT. Trimming took off 3 bases at V and 7 bases at J, with 10 bases between the two ends. The CDR3 has 13 amino acids. The CDR3 DNA is TGTGCCAGCAGTGATGAGGGGTGGCAGCCCCAGCATTTT. Translation gives CASSDEGWQPQHF.

The rearrangement links TRBV11-2 to TRBJ1-1, with unresolved D. The CDR3 consists of 14 residues. V lost 4 bases and J 1 base, leaving 10 bases between the germline ends. Germline lookup yields CDR1 SGHAT and CDR2 FQNNGV. CDR3 protein: CASSSTWGNTEAFF. The DNA of the CDR3 is TGTGCCAGCAGCTCCACGTGGGGGAACACTGAAGCTTTCTTT.

The chain joins TRBV7-9 to TRBJ2-1; 9 nucleotides agree with TRBD1. Germline lookup yields CDR1 SEHNR and CDR2 FQNEAQ (reference sequence). Losses at the gene ends were 1 base for V and 3 bases for J; bases not matched to a gene: 7. The length of the CDR3 is 17 residues. The CDR3 nucleotides are TGTGCCAGCAGCTTAGACCTAGGACAGGGGCTCTACAATGAGCAGTTCTTC. Protein product: CASSLDLGQGLYNEQFF. Drawing the rest from reference TRBV7-9 and TRBJ2-1, the complete variable domain is DTGVSQNPRHKITKRGQNVTFRCDPISEHNRLYWYRQTLGQGPEFLTYFQNEAQLEKSRLLSDRFSAERPKGSFSTLEIQRTEQGDSAMYLCASSLDLGQGLYNEQFFGPGTRLTVL.

For the CDR3, the DNA is TGTGCCAGCAGTCCCGCCCAGGGGCGTTACAATGAGCAGTTCTTC. This translates into CASSPAQGRYNEQFF. The V gene is TRBV27, the J gene TRBJ2-1; D might be TRBD1 (6 bases). The CDR3 spans 15 residues. The germline V gene encodes CDR1 MNHEY and CDR2 SMNVEV (reference sequence). The V end was cut by 5 bases, the J end by 4 bases, with 15 bases between.

J is TRBJ1-2 and V is TRBV7-9; perhaps TRBD1 as D (5 bases). Trimming left V 3 bases short and J 1 base short, with 9 bases between. CDR1 is SEHNR, CDR2 FQNEAQ, per germline (reference sequence). This CDR3 region has 14 residues. The CDR3 spells CASSFYDSNYGYTF. The CDR3 DNA is TGTGCCAGCAGCTTTTACGACAGTAACTATGGCTACACCTTC.

The chain has TRBV27 and TRBJ1-2, with TRBD1 identical over 9 bases. J lost 5 bases, V lost 3 bases, and 7 bases had no gene match. CDR3 length equals 15 residues. Germline assignment: CDR1 MNHEY and CDR2 SMNVEV (reference sequence). CDR3 nucleotides: TGTGCCAGCAGTTTGGGCGGGACAGGGAGATATGGCTACACCTTC. Translating gives CASSLGGTGRYGYTF.

The chain recombines TRBV24-1 with TRBJ2-3; possibly TRBD1 for D (6 bases). V lost 3 bases to trimming and J lost 4 bases, with 13 bases between them. Germline CDR1 and CDR2: KGHDR and SFDVKD. CDR3 length equals 15 residues. CDR3 DNA: TGTGCCACCAGTGATACAGGGTTAGGGTCAGATACGCAGTATTTT. Amino acid sequence: CATSDTGLGSDTQYF.

V usage is TRBV18 and J usage is TRBJ2-3; D possibly matches TRBD1 or TRBD2 (5 bases each). The germline CDR1 and CDR2 sequences are KGHSH and LQKENI. The V end was cut by 2 bases, the J end by 2 bases, with 14 bases between. The CDR3 consists of 16 residues. In DNA, the CDR3 is TGTGCCAGCTCACCAGGGCTTCCGGGGACCACAGATACGCAGTATTTT. It is translated as CASSPGLPGTTDTQYF.

This chain joins TRBV6-6 and TRBJ2-6; D is unclear. Trimming took off 9 bases at V and 0 bases at J, with 12 bases between the two ends. This CDR3 is 15 amino acids long. In germline, CDR1 is MNHNY, CDR2 SVGAGI (reference sequence). The DNA of the CDR3 is TGTGCCAGTAATACGGGCGGCTCTGGGGCCAACGTCCTGACTTTC. Amino acids: CASNTGGSGANVLTF.

The genes are TRBV27 and TRBJ1-5; D uncertain. The CDR3 runs 13 residues. The germline V gene has CDR1 MNHEY and CDR2 SMNVEV (reference sequence). V lost 3 bases and J lost 10, with 13 bases in between. The CDR3 region has the DNA TGTGCCAGCAGTTTTTCCTCGACCGATCCCCAGCATTTT. Amino acid sequence: CASSFSSTDPQHF.

Remarks on this clone: The same CDR3 can be traced to other DNA sequences in this sample. The gene calls are TRBV4-3 and TRBJ2-5, with TRBD2 identical over 11 bases. The CDR3 is made up of 15 amino acids. The germline CDR1 and CDR2 sequences are LGHNA and YSLEER. J was trimmed by 2 bases and V by 4 bases; bases with no gene match: 3. CDR3 amino acids: CASSPGTSGQETQYF. CDR3 sequence (DNA): TGCGCCAGCAGCCCCGGGACTAGCGGACAAGAGACCCAGTACTTC.

The chain employs TRBV10-3 and TRBJ1-2; no clear D. V was cut by 8 bases and J by 0 bases, with 22 bases left in between. The CDR3 is 17 residues long. CDR1 is ENHRY, CDR2 SYGVKD, per germline. The CDR3 sequence is CAIPAFRGPKANYGYTF. In nucleotides, the CDR3 is TGTGCCATCCCCGCCTTCCGGGGTCCTAAAGCTAACTATGGCTACACCTTC.

CDR3 sequence reads: CASFSTAQETQYF. DNA of the CDR3: TGTGCCAGCTTTTCGACAGCCCAAGAGACCCAGTACTTC. The chain combines TRBV18 with TRBJ2-5; tentatively, D is TRBD1 (5 bases). This CDR3 has 13 residues. Between the trimmed V and J ends, which lost 7 bases and 1 base, there was a span of 10 bases. CDR1 and CDR2 from the germline V gene are KGHSH and LQKENI.

This clone was observed once. The rearrangement links TRBV7-9 to TRBJ1-2; maybe TRBD1 (5 bases). Trimming took 7 bases from V and 3 from J, leaving 18 bases between them. Germline V gene sequence: CDR1 SEHNR, CDR2 FQNEAQ (reference sequence). The CDR3 is made up of 15 amino acids. DNA for the CDR3: TGTGCCAGCACCCGGGGTCGGGACGGAGACTATGGCTACACCTTC. Translating it yields CASTRGRDGDYGYTF.

This sequence joins TRBV11-2 and TRBJ1-1; D remains ambiguous. The V gene lost 1 base and the J gene lost 1 base, with 4 bases spanning the gap. CDR1 and CDR2 from the germline V gene are SGHAT and FQNNGV. This CDR3 is 13 amino acids long. DNA for the CDR3: TGTGCCAGCAGCTTAGGAAAGAACACTGAAGCTTTCTTT. This gives the protein CASSLGKNTEAFF.

J is TRBJ2-2 and V is TRBV7-9, with 9 bases fitting TRBD1. The CDR3 consists of 16 residues. Germline trimming cut 4 bases from V and 5 bases from J; bases unmatched to any gene: 8. Germline V gives CDR1 SEHNR, CDR2 FQNEAQ (reference sequence). In nucleotides, the CDR3 is TGTGCCAGCAGCTCCAGGACAGGGGTTGGGACCGGGGAGCTGTTTTTT. Protein sequence: CASSSRTGVGTGELFF.